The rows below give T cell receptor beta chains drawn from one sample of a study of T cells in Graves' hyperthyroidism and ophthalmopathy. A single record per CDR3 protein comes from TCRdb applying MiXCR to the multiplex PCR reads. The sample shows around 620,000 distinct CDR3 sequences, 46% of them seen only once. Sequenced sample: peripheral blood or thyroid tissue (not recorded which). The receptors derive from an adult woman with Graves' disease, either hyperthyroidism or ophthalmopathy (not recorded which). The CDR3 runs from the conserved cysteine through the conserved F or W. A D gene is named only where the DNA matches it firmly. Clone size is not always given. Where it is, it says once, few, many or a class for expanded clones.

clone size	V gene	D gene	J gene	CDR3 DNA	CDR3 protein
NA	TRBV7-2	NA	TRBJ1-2	TGTGCCAGCAGCTTAGCTCTGAGGTTCTACGATGGCTACACCTTC	CASSLALRFYDGYTF
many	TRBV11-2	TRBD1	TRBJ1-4	TGTGCCAGCAGCTTTACTTACGGGACAGAGGGGGAAAAACTGTTTTTT	CASSFTYGTEGEKLFF
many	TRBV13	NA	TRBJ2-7	TGTGCCAGCAGCCTAAGTCCAGGAGACGAGCAGTACTTC	CASSLSPGDEQYF
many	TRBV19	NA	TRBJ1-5	TGTGCCAGTAGTATTCTTGGGGGAGGCGATCAGCCCCAGCATTTT	CASSILGGGDQPQHF
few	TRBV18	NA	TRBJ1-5	TGTGCCAGCTCATCCTCGATGGGGAGCAATCAGCCCCAGCATTTT	CASSSSMGSNQPQHF
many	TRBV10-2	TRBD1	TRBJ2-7	TGCGCCAGCAGGGAGACAGGGTTATACGAGCAGTACTTC	CASRETGLYEQYF
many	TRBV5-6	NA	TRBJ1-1	TGTGCCAGCGGGGACAACGCGGAGACTGAAGCTTTCTTT	CASGDNAETEAFF
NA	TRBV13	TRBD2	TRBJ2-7	TGTGCCACCCAACTAGCGGGAGAGGGGTACGAGCAGTACTTC	CATQLAGEGYEQYF
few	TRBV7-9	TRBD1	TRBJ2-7	TGTGCCAGCAGTGAAGAGGGGACAGGGGTAGGCGAGCAGTACTTC	CASSEEGTGVGEQYF
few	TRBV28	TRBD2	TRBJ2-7	TGTGCCAGCAGTTTAATCCCAACTAGCGGTTCCTACGAGCAGTACTTC	CASSLIPTSGSYEQYF
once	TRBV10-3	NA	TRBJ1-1	TGTGCCAGCAGTTACCCCGGGATTACGGAAGCTTTCTTT	CASSYPGITEAFF
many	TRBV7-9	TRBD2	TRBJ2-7	TGTGCCAGCAGCCCACGGGGGGGCGGCGAGCAGTACTTC	CASSPRGGGEQYF
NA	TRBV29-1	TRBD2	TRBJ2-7	TGCAGCGCTCGGACTAGCGGGGCCTCCTACGAGCAGTACTTC	CSARTSGASYEQYF
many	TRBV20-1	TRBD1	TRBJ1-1	TGCAGTACCTCGGGGGGGGACAGGGGGCGAAGGAACACTGAAGCTTTCTTT	CSTSGGDRGRRNTEAFF
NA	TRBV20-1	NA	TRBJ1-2	TGCAGTGCTAGAGACAGGGTGGGGGCACCTCTTTATGGCTACACCTTC	CSARDRVGAPLYGYTF
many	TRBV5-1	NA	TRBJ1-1	TGCGCCAGCAGCTCCGGACGGTACACTCGGTATGATGAAGCTTTCTTT	CASSSGRYTRYDEAFF
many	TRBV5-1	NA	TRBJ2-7	TGCGCCAGCAGCCTCGGGACATCGTCCTACGAGCAGTACTTC	CASSLGTSSYEQYF
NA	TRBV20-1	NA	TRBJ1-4	TGCAGTGCTAGAGATCCGGACATGGAAAATGAAAAACTGTTTTTT	CSARDPDMENEKLFF
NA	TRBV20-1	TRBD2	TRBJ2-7	TGCAGTGCAATAGCGGGAGAGGTAGCCTACGAGCAGTACTTC	CSAIAGEVAYEQYF
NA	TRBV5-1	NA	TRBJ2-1	TGCGCCAGCAGCTTGGTGAGTTTGCAGACCGAGCAGTTCTTC	CASSLVSLQTEQFF
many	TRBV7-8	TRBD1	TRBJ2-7	TGTGCCAGCAGCTCAGCAGGACAGGGAGAGCAGTACTTC	CASSSAGQGEQYF
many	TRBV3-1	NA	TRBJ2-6	TGTGCCAGCAGACACATCTCTGGGGCCAACGTCCTGACTTTC	CASRHISGANVLTF
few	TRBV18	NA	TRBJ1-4	TGTGCCAGCTCACCAGACGCAGGGTTTGAAAAACTGTTTTTT	CASSPDAGFEKLFF
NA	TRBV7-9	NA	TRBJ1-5	TGTGCCAGCAGCTTAGTTTGGGACCAAGAGACCCAGCATTTT	CASSLVWDQETQHF
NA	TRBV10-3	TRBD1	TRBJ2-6	TGTGCCATCAGTGAGTCGACAGGGACAGGGGCCAACGTCCTGACTTTC	CAISESTGTGANVLTF
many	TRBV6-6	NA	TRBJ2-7	TGTGCCAGCAGTTACTACCCCCGGGACGGATGGTACGAGCAGTACTTC	CASSYYPRDGWYEQYF
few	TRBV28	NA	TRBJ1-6	TGTGCCAGCAGTTTAACGGGGATGGGTAATTCACCCCTCCACTTT	CASSLTGMGNSPLHF
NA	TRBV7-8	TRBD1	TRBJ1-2	TGTGCCAGCAGCCGCGGGACAGGGTTTGGCTACACCTTC	CASSRGTGFGYTF
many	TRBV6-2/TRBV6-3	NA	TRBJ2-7	TGTGCCAGCAGTTACTCGACCTTCGGCGAGCAGTACTTC	CASSYSTFGEQYF
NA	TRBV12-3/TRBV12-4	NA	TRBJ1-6	TGTGCCAGCAGTTTTCAGTCCCCACCCCTCCACTTT	CASSFQSPPLHF
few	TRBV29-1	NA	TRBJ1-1	TGCAGCGCCTTGGGGAGTGAAGCTTTCTTT	CSALGSEAFF
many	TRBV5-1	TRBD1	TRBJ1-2	TGCGCCAGCAGCTTGTTAACAGGGGGTGATGGCTACACCTTC	CASSLLTGGDGYTF
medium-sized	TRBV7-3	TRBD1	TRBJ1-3	TGTGCCAGCAGCTTACGTCAGGGGGGCACCATATATTTT	CASSLRQGGTIYF
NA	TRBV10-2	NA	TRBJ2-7	TGCGTCATCCAGCAAGGTCCCTCCTACGAGCAGTACTTC	CVIQQGPSYEQYF
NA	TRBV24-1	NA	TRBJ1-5	TGTGCCACCAGTGATTGGGGGAATAGCAATCAGCCCCAGCATTTT	CATSDWGNSNQPQHF